This note documents a single T cell receptor (beta chain) sequence. This may arise from a read error, as a much more abundant clone is one base away. This specimen comes from a study of T cells in Graves' hyperthyroidism and ophthalmopathy. Ophthalmopathy cases scored 3 or more on the Clinical Activity Score and 4 or more on NOSPECS grade, with duration below 3 months. Each diagnosis drew on symptoms, thyroxine, TRAb, thyroid ultrasound and orbital computed tomography findings. The germline V and J ends were trimmed by 5 bases and 4 bases, with 21 bases remaining between them. The germline CDR1 and CDR2 sequences are DFQATT and SNEGSKA (reference sequence). The CDR3 contains 15 residues. Amplification of TCR beta CDR3 regions was performed using RNA transcripts as template. The study used the HTBI primer set for a first-round RT-PCR of the TCR CDR3. TCRdb called the multiplex PCR reads again in MiXCR, with one record for every CDR3 protein. The table has more than 300,000 distinct CDR3 sequences, approximately 14% seen once.

Sequenced input: blood. The receptor's source is a young woman with Graves' ophthalmopathy. The genes are TRBV20-1 and TRBJ2-7; possible D gene TRBD2, 7 bases. The CDR3 nucleotides are TGCAGTGCTGCCGGGACTGGCGGGGGCCCTTACGAGCAGTACTTC. This translates into CSAAGTGGGPYEQYF.